One TCR beta chain is described in this entry. Measured with immunoSEQ multiplex PCR; TCRdb has only the in-frame clones, and not every one. This repertoire shows about 140,000 clones, just under 90% found once; its top ten account for 4.3%. These data belong to a study of blood T cell repertoires in COVID-19. About the research overall: Sites across the United States, Italy and Spain contributed samples from acute and convalescent COVID-19. In each case, the material was cDNA or gDNA derived from T cells, B-cell-depleted T cells, or PBMCs.

Trimming shortened V by 7 bases and J by 4 bases, and 18 bases separated the two germline ends. This CDR3 is built from 15 residues. Germline-derived CDR1 and CDR2 are WSHSY and SAAADI. The clonotype comes from a woman aged 40 to 50 with acute or convalescent COVID-19. The sample was peripheral blood. V gene TRBV10-2 combines with J gene TRBJ2-3; TRBD2 might be the D (5 bases). In nucleotides, the CDR3 is TGCGCCAGCAAGGACCGACTAACCGGGGCAGATACGCAGTATTTT. Encoded protein: CASKDRLTGADTQYF.